This TCR beta chain was obtained from a study of blood T cells in healthy people across ages. This clonotype showed up many times. The authors ran a second PCR of about 7 to 11 cycles using a sample-barcoded 5' primer and a J-beta primer mix. One entry per CDR3 protein, called by TCRdb with MiXCR from the 5' RACE reads. The sample lists fewer than 950,000 distinct CDR3 sequences, around 34% seen once, with approximately 13% in the top ten. Those donating, healthy Caucasian individuals from Russia, were aged about 6 to 95. Isolated per sample were at least 7 million PBMCs. The germline CDR1 and CDR2 sequences are SGHKS and YYEKEE (reference sequence). The CDR3 consists of 15 residues. V lost 6 bases, J lost 0 bases, and 16 bases lay in between.

The V and J genes are TRBV5-5 and TRBJ2-7, with D possibly matching TRBD2 (6 bases). Sequenced input: blood. The receptor was derived from a man aged 18 to 30 in good health. CDR3 coding DNA: TGTGCCAGCACCCTATGGAGCGGGTACTCCTACGAGCAGTACTTC. Protein sequence: CASTLWSGYSYEQYF.